The 23 T cell receptor beta chains reported below all come from one sample, sequenced in a study of shared clonotypes between healthy human individuals. Sequenced by immunoSEQ multiplex PCR; TCRdb stores in-frame clones only, minus some. Here the sample spans more than 850,000 clones, 75% to 85% being singletons. Sequenced sample: memory CD4+ T cells from PBMCs. As to subset: CD45RA-negative fraction. These receptors all stem from a man younger than 35 in good health. Some clones in this sample may be carry-over from other donors' samples.

The genes are TRBV18 and TRBJ2-1, with 7 bases identical to TRBD1. Germline trimming cut 6 bases from V and 0 bases from J; bases unmatched to any gene: 8. Germline CDR1 KGHSH, CDR2 LQKENI. The CDR3 contains 16 residues. The DNA of the CDR3 is TGTGCCAGCTCCATGGGACAGCGAAGCTCCTACAATGAGCAGTTCTTC. Its translation: CASSMGQRSSYNEQFF.

The chain is built from TRBV29-1 and TRBJ2-2; D perhaps matches TRBD1 (5 bases). In germline, CDR1 is SQVTM, CDR2 ANQGSEA. Deletions cut 5 bases from V and 2 bases from J, with 15 bases between. This CDR3 has 15 residues. CDR3 bases: TGCAGCGTTCTGGACCTGACAGTAAACACCGGGGAGCTGTTTTTT. Its translation: CSVLDLTVNTGELFF.

About this clone itself: A much bigger clone sits one base away, suggesting this may be a read error. Distinct nucleotide sequences in the sample also encode this CDR3. The chain links TRBV10-3 to TRBJ1-5, with TRBD1 identical over 7 bases. This CDR3 has 16 amino acids. Germline V gene lookup returns CDR1 ENHRY and CDR2 SYGVKD. V gave up 4 bases and J gave up 4 bases; unmatched junction bases: 10. The CDR3 nucleotides read TGTGCCATCAGTGCTCGGCAGGGGGTCGGGAATCAGCCCCAGCATTTT. Amino acid sequence: CAISARQGVGNQPQHF.

The J gene is TRBJ1-3, the V gene TRBV19; perhaps TRBD1 as D (6 bases). Trimming removed 4 bases from V and 4 bases from J, with 8 bases in between. The CDR3 is made up of 13 amino acids. Germline V lookup: CDR1 LNHDA, CDR2 SQIVND (reference sequence). The CDR3 nucleotides read TGTGCCAGTAGTAAGGGGGACGGAAACACCATATATTTT. Its protein is CASSKGDGNTIYF.

This rearrangement joins TRBV5-1 to TRBJ2-7; 7 nucleotides match TRBD2. The CDR3 is 14 amino acids. V lost 2 bases and J lost 2; bases outside the gene matches: 4. Germline-derived CDR1 and CDR2 are SGHRS and YFSETQ. The CDR3 coding sequence is TGCGCCAGCAGCTTAGGAGGGACTACCTACGAGCAGTACTTC. It codes for CASSLGGTTYEQYF.

The chain has TRBV7-9 and TRBJ1-1, with 9 bases matching TRBD1. Germline values: CDR1 SEHNR, CDR2 FQNEAQ (reference sequence). V was pared by 5 bases and J by 5 bases, with 9 bases of the junction left unmatched. This CDR3 region has 15 residues. CDR3 sequence reads: CASSPPGTGKTEAFF. The CDR3 DNA follows: TGTGCCAGCAGCCCTCCCGGGACAGGGAAGACTGAAGCTTTCTTT.

This chain connects TRBV5-4 to TRBJ2-7; D is undetermined. The CDR3 totals 14 residues. V lost 1 base to trimming and J lost 2 bases, with 10 bases between them. Germline-derived CDR1 and CDR2 are SGHNT and YYREEE (reference sequence). CDR3 region: CASSLFALPYEQYF. The CDR3, as DNA: TGTGCCAGCAGCTTGTTCGCATTACCCTACGAGCAGTACTTC.

This CDR3 reads CASSPPTQRTGNGYTF. CDR3 coding DNA: TGTGCCAGCAGTCCACCTACACAGAGGACAGGGAATGGCTACACCTTC. The chain is built from TRBV6-6 and TRBJ1-2; 8 bases align to TRBD1. The CDR3 length is 16 residues. The germline V gene has CDR1 MNHNY and CDR2 SVGAGI (reference sequence). The V segment lost 5 bases and the J segment 6 bases; nucleotides outside the gene matches: 14.

In this sample, this clone turned up a few times. The chain recombines TRBV6-6 with TRBJ2-7, with D maybe TRBD2 (6 bases). Germline V gives CDR1 MNHNY, CDR2 SVGAGI (reference sequence). V was clipped by 6 bases and J by 6 bases, with 18 bases between them. CDR3 length: 14 amino acids. DNA of the CDR3: TGTGCCAGCAGGCCAAGTCGGGAGAGCGTCGAGCAGTACTTC. This sequence encodes CASRPSRESVEQYF.

This chain links TRBV28 with TRBJ2-1; no clear D. In germline, CDR1 is MDHEN, CDR2 SYDVKM. CDR3 size: 15 residues. Trimming removed 10 bases at V and 9 bases at J, with 25 bases between. In DNA form, the CDR3 reads TGTGCCACTAATGGGCTGGGTTTGGAGAAACCTGAGCAGTTCTTC. Protein: CATNGLGLEKPEQFF.

A single count supports this clone. V usage is TRBV2 and J usage is TRBJ2-1, with TRBD1 matching 9 bases. V trimming: 6 bases; J trimming: 3 bases; junction bases outside the gene matches: 3. The germline gives CDR1 SNHLY, CDR2 FYNNEI. The CDR3 is made up of 14 amino acids. CDR3 DNA sequence: TGTGCCAGCAGCCGGGACAGGGTCTACAATGAGCAGTTCTTC. Its protein product is CASSRDRVYNEQFF.

V and J are TRBV11-2 and TRBJ2-7, with 11 positions matching TRBD2. Per germline, CDR1 SGHAT and CDR2 FQNNGV. The CDR3 is 13 residues long. Trimming cost V 5 bases and J 12 bases; bases outside gene matches: 9. The CDR3 region has the DNA TGTGCCAGCAGCCCGGGACTAGCGGCAGCGTGGTACTTC. Translated: CASSPGLAAAWYF. The full variable domain, rest sourced from reference TRBV11-2 and TRBJ2-7, is EAGVAQSPRYKIIEKRQSVAFWCNPISGHATLYWYQQILGQGPKLLIQFQNNGVVDDSQLPKDRFSAERLKGVDSTLKIQPAKLEDSAVYLCASSPGLAAAWYFGPGTRLTVT.

Turning to this clone: The sample holds other DNA sequences that translate to the same CDR3. The chain uses TRBV7-3 and TRBJ2-3; 11 bases agree with TRBD2. CDR1 is SGHTA and CDR2 is FQGTGA in the germline V gene. V dropped 2 bases and J dropped 3; count of bases not matched to a gene: 1. This CDR3 spans 15 amino acids. CDR3 in DNA: TGTGCCAGCAGCTTAGGACTAGCGGGTACAGATACGCAGTATTTT. It yields the protein CASSLGLAGTDTQYF. Variable domain in full (rest from reference TRBV7-3 and TRBJ2-3): GAGVSQTPSNKVTEKGKYVELRCDPISGHTALYWYRQSLGQGPEFLIYFQGTGAADDSGLPNDRFFAVRPEGSVSTLKIQRTERGDSAVYLCASSLGLAGTDTQYFGPGTRLTVL.

The V call is TRBV7-9, the J call TRBJ2-7; D is tentatively TRBD1 or TRBD2 (5 bases each). CDR1 is SEHNR, CDR2 FQNEAQ, per germline (reference sequence). There are 13 residues in the CDR3. The V gene lost 3 bases and the J gene lost 3 bases, with 9 bases spanning the gap. This CDR3 is CASSFGALYEQYF. CDR3 nucleotides: TGTGCCAGCAGCTTCGGGGCCCTCTACGAGCAGTACTTC.

The V and J genes are TRBV11-2 and TRBJ2-1, with 7 positions matching TRBD2. CDR3 size: 18 residues. J was trimmed by 0 bases and V by 1 base; bases with no gene match: 9. Germline V gives CDR1 SGHAT, CDR2 FQNNGV. In DNA form, the CDR3 reads TGTGCCAGCAGCTTAGGGCTAGCGGCGCCGAGCTCCTACAATGAGCAGTTCTTC. Its protein is CASSLGLAAPSSYNEQFF.

The J gene is TRBJ1-1, the V gene TRBV9, with D hard to call. Trimming cost V 4 bases and J 0 bases, with 19 bases left between them. Germline assignment: CDR1 SGDLS and CDR2 YYNGEE. The CDR3 spans 17 residues. This CDR3 reads CASSPPRRETMNTEAFF. The DNA for the CDR3 is TGTGCCAGCAGCCCTCCCCGGCGGGAGACCATGAACACTGAAGCTTTCTTT.

V and J are TRBV5-1 and TRBJ2-7, with TRBD1 matching over 9 bases. The junction had 3 bases not matched to a gene; V was cut back by 3 bases and J by 2 bases. The CDR3 totals 14 residues. Germline V gene lookup returns CDR1 SGHRS and CDR2 YFSETQ. CDR3: CASSSTGGAYEQYF. CDR3 DNA: TGCGCCAGCAGCTCCACAGGGGGCGCCTACGAGCAGTACTTC.

V usage is TRBV28 and J usage is TRBJ2-3; no reliable D call. The V end lost 1 base, the J end lost 4 bases, and 9 bases lay between the germline ends. Germline values: CDR1 MDHEN, CDR2 SYDVKM. CDR3 size: 14 residues. The CDR3 coding sequence is TGTGCCAGCAGTTTATTAACTATCTCAGATACGCAGTATTTT. Its translation: CASSLLTISDTQYF.

The chain combines TRBV11-2 with TRBJ1-1, with 9 bases fitting TRBD1. This CDR3 contains 14 residues. V trimming: 3 bases; J trimming: 5 bases; junction bases outside the gene matches: 4. CDR1 is SGHAT and CDR2 is FQNNGV in the germline V gene. Here the CDR3 DNA reads TGTGCCAGCAGCTTGGGGACAGGGTGGACTGAAGCTTTCTTT. As protein: CASSLGTGWTEAFF.

The chain has TRBV15 and TRBJ1-2; no firm D call. The V gene's germline CDR1 is LNHNV and CDR2 YYDKDF (reference sequence). With 0 bases removed from V and 6 bases from J, the gap between germline ends came to 14 bases. The CDR3 has 15 residues. CDR3 in amino acids: CATSRDFGVGNGYTF. CDR3 sequence (DNA): TGTGCCACCAGCAGAGATTTTGGGGTGGGGAATGGCTACACCTTC.

The genes are TRBV28 and TRBJ1-4; the D is unclear. This CDR3 has 14 amino acids. Germline CDR1 and CDR2: MDHEN and SYDVKM. V dropped 6 bases and J dropped 3 bases, with 11 bases sitting between them. The CDR3 coding sequence is TGTGCCAGCAGAGTGCCTGGGTCTAATGAAAAACTGTTTTTT. Protein sequence: CASRVPGSNEKLFF.

The chain is built from TRBV28 and TRBJ1-2; D gene uncertain. Trimming removed 8 bases at V and 4 bases at J, with 11 bases between. CDR3 length equals 12 residues. Germline V gives CDR1 MDHEN, CDR2 SYDVKM. The CDR3 nucleotides are TGTGCCAGCGCTCCGGGCAGCTATGGCTACACCTTC. Amino acid sequence: CASAPGSYGYTF.

The chain is built from TRBV20-1 and TRBJ2-1; D unclear. This CDR3 region has 10 residues. Germline CDR1 and CDR2: DFQATT and SNEGSKA (reference sequence). The CDR3 spells CRGSGNEQFF. In DNA, the CDR3 is TGCAGGGGCAGTGGGAATGAGCAGTTCTTC.